This TCR beta chain is from a study of T cell responses to AZD1222 COVID-19 vaccine. Study details: Samples with a second dose at about 4 or about 12 weeks were pooled together. Points from the study as a whole: When two AZD1222 doses had been given, Spike-specific TCR breadth and depth rose. Among the donors, most were white British and more were female, and clonal diversity was possibly underestimated. Only a handful of people who got AZD1222 tested seropositive at baseline.

Libraries were prepared by immunoSEQ multiplex PCR; TCRdb keeps only in-frame clonotypes and omits some of them. The table includes about 120,000 clones, approximately 87% detected once. The CDR3 loop spans 15 amino acids. Trimming shortened V by 0 bases and J by 0 bases, and 9 bases separated the two germline ends. Per the germline V gene, CDR1 is SGHRS and CDR2 is YFSETQ. In the case of this clone: The antigen is undetermined.

The source is an adult in good health. This specimen was peripheral blood, taken on day 0 of AZD1222 vaccination. This sequence joins TRBV5-1 and TRBJ1-1, with D possibly being TRBD1 (5 bases). This CDR3 reads CASSLAQGMNTEAFF. As DNA, the CDR3 is TGCGCCAGCAGCTTGGCTCAGGGAATGAACACTGAAGCTTTCTTT.